The present entry profiles one TCR beta chain with its context. Its target is unknown. Trimming took 3 bases from V and 2 from J, leaving 8 bases between them. The germline CDR1 and CDR2 sequences are DFQATT and SNEGSKA (reference sequence). The CDR3 totals 13 residues. The sample originates from a study of T-cell memory formation after mild COVID-19. About the study: Clusters of TCRs were largely donor specific. Study-level points and caveats: Among contracting clones, CD4+ were mainly CM/EM and CD8+ enriched in EMRA. Second-wave clones reaching peak frequency on day 37 lacked confirmed SARS-CoV-2 specificity. A balance of CD4 and CD8 characterized clones contracting day 15 to 85, whereas later expanders leaned CD4+.

Each CDR3 protein is one row after TCRdb ran MiXCR on the 5' RACE reads. Among 150,000 to 200,000 distinct CDR3 sequences listed, roughly 28% were seen once. The sequence came from an adult woman who had mild COVID-19 (a few samples of this study predate the infection). Cell type and time point are not known. The V gene is TRBV20-1, the J gene TRBJ1-5, with D unresolved. The sequenced material came from PBMCs or a T cell subset sorted from them (not recorded which). CDR3 protein: CSARFGGNQPQHF. The CDR3 nucleotides are TGCAGTGCTAGGTTTGGGGGCAATCAGCCCCAGCATTTT.